The clone carrying this T cell receptor beta chain was detected a few times. These data belong to a study of control samples from healthy donors and cancer patients. The germline CDR1 and CDR2 sequences are SGHTA and FQGNSA. The V end lost 1 base, the J end lost 6 bases, and 8 bases lay between the germline ends. The length of the CDR3 is 13 residues. The method was immunoSEQ multiplex PCR; TCRdb's version includes in-frame clones alone and lacks a portion of them. The sample has some 120,000 clones, more than 70% seen once. The TCR sequence derives from a man between 60 and 70 years old in good health. The sequenced sample consisted of blood. This sequence joins TRBV7-2 and TRBJ2-3; D possibly corresponds to TRBD1 (5 bases). DNA for the CDR3: TGTGCCAGCAGCTTAGGGCAGGGTGATACGCAGTATTTT. It encodes CASSLGQGDTQYF.